These T cell receptor beta chains were read from a single sample in a study of neurological immune-mediated disorders. TCRdb fed the 5' RACE reads into MiXCR, producing one record per CDR3 protein. There are 15,000 to 20,000 distinct CDR3 sequences in the sample; about 10% occur only once, and roughly 27% lies in the top ten. The specimen was CD8+ T cells from blood. These receptors originate from a woman in her forties or fifties in good health. The CDR3 runs from the conserved cysteine through the conserved F or W. A D gene is named only where the DNA matches it firmly. Size is omitted from some rows. Given values are once, few, many or a class for expanded clones.

d_gene: TRBD1; abundance: NA; v_gene: TRBV12-3/TRBV12-4; j_gene: TRBJ2-3; CDR3aa: CASSPGQGLVTDTQYF; CDR3nt: TGTGCCAGCAGTCCCGGACAGGGTTTGGTGACAGATACGCAGTATTTT
d_gene: NA; abundance: few; v_gene: TRBV27; j_gene: TRBJ2-7; CDR3aa: CASSDGPWNEQYF; CDR3nt: TGTGCCAGCAGTGACGGGCCCTGGAACGAGCAGTACTTC
d_gene: NA; abundance: once; v_gene: TRBV29-1; j_gene: TRBJ2-2; CDR3aa: CSVGATNTEELFF; CDR3nt: TGCAGCGTTGGAGCTACGAACACCGAGGAGCTGTTTTTT
d_gene: NA; abundance: many; v_gene: TRBV14; j_gene: TRBJ1-6; CDR3aa: CASSQDSGRGSPLHF; CDR3nt: TGTGCCAGCAGCCAAGACTCAGGGCGCGGTTCACCCCTCCACTTT
d_gene: TRBD1; abundance: many; v_gene: TRBV20-1; j_gene: TRBJ2-7; CDR3aa: CSARDLGQGYEQYF; CDR3nt: TGCAGTGCTAGAGATCTTGGACAGGGATACGAGCAGTACTTC
d_gene: NA; abundance: many; v_gene: TRBV4-1; j_gene: TRBJ1-5; CDR3aa: CASSQVLRYSNQPQHF; CDR3nt: TGCGCCAGCAGCCAAGTACTTAGGTATAGCAATCAGCCCCAGCATTTT
d_gene: NA; abundance: NA; v_gene: TRBV6-1; j_gene: TRBJ2-2; CDR3aa: CASSVVGKNIQYFGAGELFF; CDR3nt: NA
d_gene: TRBD2; abundance: NA; v_gene: TRBV5-1; j_gene: TRBJ2-7; CDR3aa: CASSLAEGLIFEQYF; CDR3nt: TGTGCCAGCAGCTTGGCGGAGGGACTAATCTTCGAGCAGTACTTC
d_gene: NA; abundance: many; v_gene: TRBV20-1; j_gene: TRBJ2-2; CDR3aa: CSAKTSIGTGELFF; CDR3nt: TGCAGTGCCAAAACTAGTATTGGCACCGGGGAGCTGTTTTTT
d_gene: NA; abundance: NA; v_gene: TRBV10-3; j_gene: TRBJ1-1; CDR3aa: CAISEARNTEAFF; CDR3nt: TGTGCCATCAGTGAGGCAAGGAACACTGAAGCTTTCTTT
d_gene: TRBD1; abundance: medium-sized; v_gene: TRBV4-1; j_gene: TRBJ2-1; CDR3aa: CASSPDRGEFDEQFF; CDR3nt: TGCGCCAGCAGCCCGGACAGGGGGGAATTCGATGAGCAGTTCTTC
d_gene: TRBD1; abundance: many; v_gene: TRBV6-2/TRBV6-3; j_gene: TRBJ1-1; CDR3aa: CASSATGGNTEAFF; CDR3nt: TGTGCCAGCAGTGCCACAGGGGGGAACACTGAAGCTTTCTTT
d_gene: TRBD2; abundance: many; v_gene: TRBV28; j_gene: TRBJ2-1; CDR3aa: CASSPLRERHNEQFF; CDR3nt: TGTGCCAGCAGCCCCTTGCGGGAGCGCCACAATGAGCAGTTCTTC
d_gene: NA; abundance: many; v_gene: TRBV30; j_gene: TRBJ2-7; CDR3aa: CAWSVQPERSYSYEQYF; CDR3nt: TGTGCCTGGAGTGTACAACCCGAGAGGAGCTACTCCTACGAGCAGTACTTC
d_gene: NA; abundance: many; v_gene: TRBV11-3; j_gene: TRBJ2-1; CDR3aa: CASSLAFPNEQFF; CDR3nt: TGTGCCAGCAGCTTAGCCTTTCCCAATGAGCAGTTCTTC
d_gene: TRBD1; abundance: many; v_gene: TRBV5-1; j_gene: TRBJ1-1; CDR3aa: CASSFFHRGVGEAFF; CDR3nt: TGCGCCAGCAGCTTCTTCCACAGGGGAGTGGGTGAAGCTTTCTTT
d_gene: NA; abundance: many; v_gene: TRBV28; j_gene: TRBJ1-6; CDR3aa: CASSPRSSYNSPLHF; CDR3nt: TGTGCCAGCAGCCCGCGGAGCTCCTATAATTCACCCCTCCACTTT
d_gene: TRBD1; abundance: many; v_gene: TRBV20-1; j_gene: TRBJ2-3; CDR3aa: CSARDKDRGTTDTQYF; CDR3nt: TGCAGTGCTAGAGATAAGGACAGGGGGACCACAGATACGCAGTATTTT
d_gene: NA; abundance: many; v_gene: TRBV4-1; j_gene: TRBJ2-1; CDR3aa: CASSPRQGSYNEQFF; CDR3nt: TGCGCCAGCAGCCCTCGGCAGGGTTCCTACAATGAGCAGTTCTTC
d_gene: NA; abundance: many; v_gene: TRBV27; j_gene: TRBJ2-7; CDR3aa: CASSLSVGYEQYF; CDR3nt: TGTGCCAGCAGTTTATCCGTGGGGTACGAGCAGTACTTC
d_gene: NA; abundance: medium-sized; v_gene: TRBV10-1; j_gene: TRBJ1-1; CDR3aa: CASSENRVTEAFF; CDR3nt: TGCGCCAGCAGTGAGAACAGGGTTACTGAAGCTTTCTTT
d_gene: TRBD2; abundance: many; v_gene: TRBV14; j_gene: TRBJ2-1; CDR3aa: CASSQGLAGAYEQFF; CDR3nt: TGTGCCAGCAGCCAGGGACTAGCGGGAGCTTATGAGCAGTTCTTC
d_gene: TRBD2; abundance: many; v_gene: TRBV27; j_gene: TRBJ2-2; CDR3aa: CASSERSGLAGSIGELFF; CDR3nt: TGTGCCAGCAGTGAGAGGTCTGGACTAGCGGGAAGTATCGGGGAGCTGTTTTTT
d_gene: NA; abundance: many; v_gene: TRBV27; j_gene: TRBJ2-2; CDR3aa: CASSQGEVGELFF; CDR3nt: TGTGCCAGCAGTCAAGGGGAGGTCGGGGAGCTGTTTTTT
d_gene: NA; abundance: many; v_gene: TRBV20-1; j_gene: TRBJ2-7; CDR3aa: CSARGPDYIYEQYF; CDR3nt: TGCAGTGCTAGGGGGCCGGACTACATCTACGAGCAGTACTTC
d_gene: TRBD1; abundance: many; v_gene: TRBV9; j_gene: TRBJ2-7; CDR3aa: CASSPGGEQYF; CDR3nt: TGTGCCAGCAGCCCAGGGGGCGAGCAGTACTTC